These T cell receptor beta chains were read from a single sample in a study of T cells in Graves' hyperthyroidism and ophthalmopathy. TCRdb independently ran MiXCR on the multiplex PCR reads; one entry per CDR3 protein. The table shows some 580,000 distinct CDR3 sequences, with roughly 15% occurring only once. The specimen sequenced was blood. Receptor source: a woman in her forties with Graves' ophthalmopathy. Both conserved end residues are part of each CDR3. D genes are given only for firm matches. Not all rows give a size; the values are once, few, many and, for expanded clones, a class.

d_call: NA
clone_size: NA
j_call: TRBJ2-1
v_call: TRBV4-1
cdr3_aa: CASSQERELPYNEQFF
cdr3_nt: TGCGCCAGCAGCCAAGAAAGGGAATTACCCTACAATGAGCAGTTCTTC

d_call: NA
clone_size: NA
j_call: TRBJ2-1
v_call: TRBV9
cdr3_aa: CASSVDVGSASGEQFF
cdr3_nt: TGTGCCAGCAGCGTAGATGTGGGGAGCGCCTCCGGTGAGCAGTTCTTC

d_call: NA
clone_size: many
j_call: TRBJ2-2
v_call: TRBV30
cdr3_aa: CACKAGELFF
cdr3_nt: TGTGCCTGCAAAGCCGGGGAGCTGTTTTTT

d_call: NA
clone_size: once
j_call: TRBJ2-1
v_call: TRBV9
cdr3_aa: CASSVVSEYNNEQFF
cdr3_nt: TGTGCCAGCAGCGTAGTTTCGGAATACAACAATGAGCAGTTCTTC

d_call: NA
clone_size: few
j_call: TRBJ1-3
v_call: TRBV13
cdr3_aa: CASSLGLYSSGNTIYF
cdr3_nt: TGTGCCAGCAGCTTAGGGCTGTACTCCTCTGGAAACACCATATATTTT

d_call: TRBD1
clone_size: few
j_call: TRBJ1-1
v_call: TRBV5-1
cdr3_aa: CASSSQTGGPEAFF
cdr3_nt: TGCGCCAGCAGCTCCCAGACAGGGGGACCTGAAGCTTTCTTT

d_call: NA
clone_size: NA
j_call: TRBJ1-4
v_call: TRBV6-1
cdr3_aa: CASSELWTTNEKLFF
cdr3_nt: TGTGCCAGCAGTGAATTGTGGACAACTAATGAAAAACTGTTTTTT

d_call: NA
clone_size: few
j_call: TRBJ1-6
v_call: TRBV10-3
cdr3_aa: CATGLGNSPLHF
cdr3_nt: TGTGCCACCGGACTGGGGAATTCACCCCTCCACTTT

d_call: NA
clone_size: few
j_call: TRBJ2-6
v_call: TRBV6-1
cdr3_aa: CASVQGYSGANVLTF
cdr3_nt: TGTGCCAGCGTCCAGGGGTACTCTGGGGCCAACGTCCTGACTTTC

d_call: TRBD2
clone_size: many
j_call: TRBJ2-1
v_call: TRBV7-8
cdr3_aa: CATRPSGLSYNEQFF
cdr3_nt: TGTGCCACCCGACCTAGCGGTCTTTCCTACAATGAGCAGTTCTTC

d_call: TRBD2
clone_size: many
j_call: TRBJ2-3
v_call: TRBV20-1
cdr3_aa: CSANRLAGGLDTDTQYF
cdr3_nt: TGCAGTGCTAACAGACTAGCGGGAGGGCTCGACACAGATACGCAGTATTTT

d_call: NA
clone_size: few
j_call: TRBJ1-6
v_call: TRBV27
cdr3_aa: CASRSQDNSPLHF
cdr3_nt: TGTGCCAGCAGGAGCCAGGATAATTCACCCCTCCACTTT

d_call: NA
clone_size: NA
j_call: TRBJ2-7
v_call: TRBV5-1
cdr3_aa: CASSLERLDYEQYF
cdr3_nt: TGCGCCAGCAGCTTGGAAAGACTGGACTACGAGCAGTACTTC

d_call: TRBD2
clone_size: many
j_call: TRBJ2-1
v_call: TRBV20-1
cdr3_aa: CSANRGENEQFF
cdr3_nt: TGCAGTGCTAACCGGGGGGAAAATGAGCAGTTCTTC

d_call: NA
clone_size: NA
j_call: TRBJ2-1
v_call: TRBV7-9
cdr3_aa: CASSPGPGQNNEQFF
cdr3_nt: TGTGCCAGCAGCCCTGGGCCGGGCCAGAACAATGAGCAGTTCTTC

d_call: TRBD1
clone_size: many
j_call: TRBJ1-5
v_call: TRBV28
cdr3_aa: CASGTGGLNQPQHF
cdr3_nt: TGTGCCAGCGGCACAGGGGGCCTCAATCAGCCCCAGCATTTT

d_call: TRBD2
clone_size: NA
j_call: TRBJ2-2
v_call: TRBV6-2/TRBV6-3
cdr3_aa: CASSRQAGDETGELFF
cdr3_nt: TGTGCCAGCAGTAGGCAAGCGGGAGATGAAACCGGGGAGCTGTTTTTT

d_call: TRBD2
clone_size: many
j_call: TRBJ2-1
v_call: TRBV7-2
cdr3_aa: CASSLSFSGGAYEQFF
cdr3_nt: TGTGCCAGCAGCTTATCATTTAGCGGGGGGGCATATGAGCAGTTCTTC

d_call: NA
clone_size: NA
j_call: TRBJ1-2
v_call: TRBV27
cdr3_aa: CASTTAPTYGYTF
cdr3_nt: TGTGCCAGCACTACAGCCCCTACCTATGGCTACACCTTC

d_call: NA
clone_size: NA
j_call: TRBJ2-5
v_call: TRBV2
cdr3_aa: CASSWDTQYQETQYF
cdr3_nt: TGTGCCAGCAGTTGGGACACCCAGTACCAGGAGACCCAGTACTTC

d_call: NA
clone_size: NA
j_call: TRBJ2-1
v_call: TRBV6-1
cdr3_aa: CASRPLSESSYNEQFF
cdr3_nt: TGTGCCAGCAGGCCCCTAAGTGAAAGCTCCTACAATGAGCAGTTCTTC

d_call: TRBD2
clone_size: many
j_call: TRBJ2-3
v_call: TRBV5-1
cdr3_aa: CASSLAITSGTDTQYF
cdr3_nt: TGCGCCAGCAGCTTGGCCATCACTAGCGGCACAGATACGCAGTATTTT

d_call: TRBD1
clone_size: NA
j_call: TRBJ1-1
v_call: TRBV7-9
cdr3_aa: CASSSSRDRGAFF
cdr3_nt: TGTGCCAGCAGCTCGTCCCGGGACAGGGGAGCTTTCTTT

d_call: NA
clone_size: NA
j_call: TRBJ2-6
v_call: TRBV5-1
cdr3_aa: CASSLAGESGANVLTF
cdr3_nt: TGCGCCAGCAGCTTGGCGGGGGAATCTGGGGCCAACGTCCTGACTTTC

d_call: TRBD2
clone_size: NA
j_call: TRBJ2-5
v_call: TRBV20-1
cdr3_aa: CSAHSAAGARGAQYF
cdr3_nt: TGCAGTGCCCATTCGGCAGCGGGGGCCCGCGGTGCCCAGTACTTC

d_call: NA
clone_size: few
j_call: TRBJ1-4
v_call: TRBV5-1
cdr3_aa: CASRDQATNEKLFF
cdr3_nt: TGCGCCAGCAGGGACCAAGCAACTAATGAAAAACTGTTTTTT

d_call: TRBD2
clone_size: many
j_call: TRBJ2-7
v_call: TRBV24-1
cdr3_aa: CATSVAGGPLHEQYF
cdr3_nt: TGTGCCACCAGTGTGGCGGGAGGCCCTCTTCACGAGCAGTACTTC

d_call: NA
clone_size: many
j_call: TRBJ1-1
v_call: TRBV19
cdr3_aa: CASSAGTRNTEAFF
cdr3_nt: TGTGCCAGCTCCGCCGGGACTAGGAACACTGAAGCTTTCTTT

d_call: NA
clone_size: many
j_call: TRBJ2-1
v_call: TRBV30
cdr3_aa: CAWSVSDRGDEQFF
cdr3_nt: TGTGCCTGGAGTGTATCGGACCGCGGCGATGAGCAGTTCTTC

d_call: TRBD2
clone_size: many
j_call: TRBJ2-7
v_call: TRBV2
cdr3_aa: CASRDSGRYEQYF
cdr3_nt: TGTGCCAGCAGGGATAGCGGGCGCTACGAGCAGTACTTC

d_call: NA
clone_size: many
j_call: TRBJ2-3
v_call: TRBV2
cdr3_aa: CASRPFAPDTQYF
cdr3_nt: TGTGCCAGCAGGCCTTTCGCCCCAGATACGCAGTATTTT